This passage covers 25 T cell receptor beta chains from one sample sequenced in a study of metastatic and nonmetastatic thyroid tumors. MiXCR was used by TCRdb to re-call the PCR reads. This sample has about 4,600 clones; about 23% occur once, and the top ten carry around a fifth. All patients were untreated before thyroid surgery. The sequenced sample consisted of tumor tissue. These receptors were taken from a male donor with papillary thyroid cancer or a benign thyroid nodule (not recorded which). Some clones in this sample may be carry-over from other donors' samples.

CDR3 protein: CASSSTSGGTNEQFF. The CDR3 DNA reads as TGCGCCAGCAGCTCCACTAGCGGGGGCACCAATGAGCAGTTCTTC. The rearrangement uses TRBV5-1 and TRBJ2-1; 11 nucleotides match TRBD2. Germline CDR1 and CDR2: SGHRS and YFSETQ. This CDR3 has 15 amino acids. The junction had 5 bases not matched to a gene; V was cut back by 3 bases and J by 6 bases.

The rearrangement links TRBV11-2 to TRBJ2-1, with 7 nucleotides matching TRBD2. The J segment lost 8 bases and the V segment lost 5 bases, leaving 15 bases of the junction unmatched. Germline CDR1 SGHAT, CDR2 FQNNGV. This CDR3 comprises 16 residues. CDR3 in DNA: TGTGCCAGCAGCCCAACCGAGCGGGGTCGGACCCATGAGCAGTTCTTC. The encoded protein is CASSPTERGRTHEQFF.

The gene calls are TRBV15 and TRBJ2-7; TRBD2 agrees at 10 bases. The CDR3 is made up of 15 amino acids. The J segment lost 2 bases and the V segment lost 5 bases, leaving 6 bases of the junction unmatched. Germline CDR1 LNHNV, CDR2 YYDKDF (reference sequence). CDR3 protein: CATSRGTSAAYEQYF. The CDR3 DNA sequence: TGTGCCACCAGCCGCGGGACTAGCGCTGCCTACGAGCAGTACTTC.

This clone was observed a handful of times. The gene calls are TRBV12-3 or TRBV12-4 and TRBJ1-1; no firm D call. The CDR3 spans 13 residues. V gave up 6 bases and J gave up 5 bases, with 13 bases separating them. CDR3 sequence (DNA): TGTGCCAGCAGATACAGCGACGGAACTGAAGCTTTCTTT. It encodes CASRYSDGTEAFF.

V is TRBV7-8 and J is TRBJ1-2, with D possibly being TRBD1 (5 bases). V was cut by 4 bases and J by 3 bases, with 15 bases left in between. The CDR3 totals 15 residues. Germline CDR1 SGHVS, CDR2 FQNEAQ. CDR3 bases: TGTGCCAGCAGCTCCTCGGGGGAGTGGGACTATGGCTACACCTTC. This translates into CASSSSGEWDYGYTF.

Within the sample, this clone is medium-sized. The V and J genes are TRBV9 and TRBJ2-3; 10 nucleotides align to TRBD2. Looked up from germline, CDR1 is SGDLS and CDR2 is YYNGEE. This CDR3 has 15 amino acids. After removal of 4 bases from V and 3 bases from J, the junction contained 5 bases not matched to a gene. The CDR3 bases are TGTGCCAGCAGCCTAGGGACTAGCGTAACAGATACGCAGTATTTT. Amino acids: CASSLGTSVTDTQYF.

This clone appeared many times. The chain uses TRBV6-6 and TRBJ2-7; 11 positions match TRBD2. Losses at the gene ends were 2 bases for V and 5 bases for J; bases not matched to a gene: 5. Germline CDR1 MNHNY, CDR2 SVGAGI (reference sequence). The CDR3 covers 15 residues. The CDR3 coding sequence is TGTGCCAGCAGTTACGAGACTAGCGGGACGAACGAGCAGTACTTC. Its translation is CASSYETSGTNEQYF.

This sequence joins TRBV20-1 and TRBJ2-7; D possibly corresponds to TRBD1 (6 bases). CDR1 and CDR2 from the germline V gene are DFQATT and SNEGSKA (reference sequence). The V gene lost 3 bases and the J gene lost 0 bases, with 15 bases spanning the gap. The CDR3 has 15 amino acids. In DNA, the CDR3 is TGCAGTGCTAGCCCCGGGACACCGAGCTCCTACGAGCAGTACTTC. It translates to CSASPGTPSSYEQYF.

The chain employs TRBV7-9 and TRBJ1-5, with a weak D call TRBD1 (6 bases). Germline CDR1 reads SEHNR; CDR2 reads FQNEAQ (reference sequence). The length of the CDR3 is 15 residues. The ends were cut back, 1 base at V and 4 bases at J, with 11 bases in the middle. The CDR3 sequence: CASSLGVGGNQPQHF. The CDR3 nucleotides read TGTGCCAGCAGCTTAGGAGTAGGGGGAAATCAGCCCCAGCATTTT.

This clone qualifies as medium-sized. This chain connects TRBV6-5 to TRBJ2-7; 7 nucleotides align to TRBD1. V trimming: 3 bases; J trimming: 7 bases; junction bases outside the gene matches: 12. The germline V gene has CDR1 MNHEY and CDR2 SVGAGI. The CDR3 extends over 15 amino acids. The CDR3 protein is CASSYDRAGGFEQYF. The CDR3 DNA reads as TGTGCCAGCAGTTATGACAGGGCTGGCGGATTTGAGCAGTACTTC.

This clone was observed a handful of times. The genes are TRBV6-1 and TRBJ2-5; a possible D gene is TRBD2 (6 bases). CDR1 and CDR2 from the germline V gene are MNHNS and SASEGT. Trimming left V 4 bases short and J 4 bases short, with 16 bases between. CDR3 length: 15 residues. CDR3: CASSVLWTIGETQYF. The CDR3 DNA sequence: TGTGCCAGCAGTGTCCTCTGGACTATCGGAGAGACCCAGTACTTC.

This clone has at least ten counts. The rearrangement joins TRBV7-6 to TRBJ1-6; D ambiguous. Trimming shortened V by 0 bases and J by 0 bases, and 9 bases separated the two germline ends. The germline CDR1 and CDR2 sequences are SGHVS and FNYEAQ. The length of the CDR3 is 17 residues. This chain's CDR3 is CASSLAPPSSYNSPLHF. The CDR3 nucleotides are TGTGCCAGCAGCTTAGCGCCCCCAAGCTCCTATAATTCACCCCTCCACTTT.

Notes on this clone: It may be a read error: a sequence one base away is much more abundant. J is TRBJ1-1 and V is TRBV28; D unresolved. The CDR3 spans 14 residues. The V end was cut by 4 bases, the J end by 9 bases, with 18 bases between. CDR1 is MDHEN, CDR2 SYDVKM, per germline. This chain's CDR3 is CASSYGRNLPKAFF. As DNA, the CDR3 is TGTGCCAGCAGTTATGGTCGAAATCTCCCGAAAGCTTTCTTT. The whole variable domain, filled in from reference TRBV28 and TRBJ1-1, reads DVKVTQSSRYLVKRTGEKVFLECVQDMDHENMFWYRQDPGLGLRLIYFSYDVKMKEKGDIPEGYSVSREKKERFSLILESASTNQTSMYLCASSYGRNLPKAFFGQGTRLTVV.

A note on this clone: Since a much larger clone is just one base distant, this may be a read error. The genes are TRBV11-2 and TRBJ2-1; a weak D match, TRBD1 (8 bases). The DNA matches TRBJ2-3 better at its end, which makes the J call doubtful. The CDR3 spans 13 residues. Germline V gene sequence: CDR1 SGHAT, CDR2 FQNNGV. CDR3 in amino acids: CASRGGDRPKQYF. Written as DNA, the CDR3 is TGTGCCAGCCGGGGAGGGGACAGGCCCAAGCAGTATTTT.

This chain uses TRBV6-1 with TRBJ2-7; 9 nucleotides line up with TRBD2. Trimming at V came to 3 bases and at J to 3 bases, leaving 6 bases not matched to a gene. The V gene's germline CDR1 is MNHNS and CDR2 SASEGT. The CDR3 spans 15 residues. The CDR3 sequence: CASSDQTSGSYEQYF. The CDR3 coding sequence is TGTGCCAGCAGTGACCAGACTAGCGGAAGCTACGAGCAGTACTTC.

V is TRBV12-3 or TRBV12-4 and J is TRBJ1-1, with 9 bases aligning to TRBD1. This CDR3 is built from 15 residues. The J segment lost 4 bases and the V segment lost 7 bases, leaving 10 bases of the junction unmatched. The CDR3 DNA sequence: TGTGCCAGCACCCGGCCGGGACAGGGAATCACTGAAGCTTTCTTT. Translated, it gives CASTRPGQGITEAFF.

Within the sample, this clone is medium-sized. V is TRBV28 and J is TRBJ2-7, with D tentatively TRBD1 (8 bases). CDR3 length: 14 amino acids. CDR1 is MDHEN and CDR2 is SYDVKM in the germline V gene. The V end lost 5 bases, the J end lost 5 bases, and 16 bases lay between the germline ends. The DNA of the CDR3 is TGTGCCAGCAGTGTTGACAGGGGAGGGAACGAGCAGTACTTC. It yields the protein CASSVDRGGNEQYF.

This clone is categorized as medium-sized. The chain carries TRBV20-1 and TRBJ2-3; the D gene is possibly TRBD2 (6 bases). CDR1 is DFQATT and CDR2 is SNEGSKA in the germline V gene (reference sequence). The V end lost 5 bases, the J end lost 2 bases, and 26 bases lay between the germline ends. There are 18 residues in the CDR3. The CDR3: CSASTLNEPGLHTDTQYF. The DNA of the CDR3 is TGCAGTGCTTCGACTCTAAACGAACCGGGACTGCACACAGATACGCAGTATTTT.

The chain links TRBV24-1 to TRBJ2-5; 8 bases fit TRBD1. Germline CDR1 reads KGHDR; CDR2 reads SFDVKD. The CDR3 length is 15 residues. After removal of 4 bases from V and 4 bases from J, the junction contained 7 bases not matched to a gene. This CDR3 is CATSDMGQEVETQYF. The CDR3 coding sequence is TGTGCCACCAGTGACATGGGACAGGAGGTAGAGACCCAGTACTTC.

As concerns this clone: A much larger clone differs by one base, so this may be a read error. The gene calls are TRBV7-9 and TRBJ2-2, with D unresolved. The CDR3 is made up of 15 amino acids. V gave up 0 bases and J gave up 6 bases, with 11 bases separating them. The germline gives CDR1 SEHNR, CDR2 FQNEAQ (reference sequence). The CDR3 bases are TGTGCCAGCAGCTTAGCGGGTATCTCGGCCGGGGAGCTGTTTTTT. Translated: CASSLAGISAGELFF.

The CDR3 here is CASSLSSGQGVYEQYF. CDR3 bases: TGTGCCAGCAGTCTCAGTTCGGGACAGGGGGTATACGAGCAGTACTTC. The chain joins TRBV28 to TRBJ2-7; 11 nucleotides match TRBD1. The V segment lost 5 bases and the J segment 4 bases; nucleotides outside the gene matches: 10. Germline CDR1 MDHEN, CDR2 SYDVKM. The CDR3 contains 16 residues.

This clone has more than one count but fewer than ten. The chain couples TRBV28 to TRBJ2-1; D is perhaps TRBD2 (7 bases). CDR3 length equals 15 residues. The germline CDR1 and CDR2 sequences are MDHEN and SYDVKM. V was pared by 7 bases and J by 5 bases, with 18 bases between. CDR3 residues: CASTSWGGRHNEQFF. The CDR3 DNA follows: TGTGCCAGCACATCCTGGGGGGGGCGACACAATGAGCAGTTCTTC.

The chain couples TRBV6-1 to TRBJ2-7; 9 nucleotides agree with TRBD1. CDR3 length: 16 residues. V gave up 5 bases and J gave up 2 bases; unmatched junction bases: 10. Germline CDR1 reads MNHNS; CDR2 reads SASEGT. The CDR3 region has the DNA TGTGCCAGCAGTCTTATCGGGACAGGGATTACCTACGAGCAGTACTTC. This sequence encodes CASSLIGTGITYEQYF.

The rearrangement joins TRBV20-1 to TRBJ2-3, with 10 bases lining up with TRBD2. V dropped 1 base and J dropped 5; count of bases not matched to a gene: 3. Per the germline V gene, CDR1 is DFQATT and CDR2 is SNEGSKA (reference sequence). The CDR3 length is 14 residues. CDR3 sequence reads: CSARVQREGDTQYF. CDR3 in DNA: TGCAGTGCTAGAGTACAGCGGGAGGGAGATACGCAGTATTTT.

The chain recombines TRBV4-1 with TRBJ1-5; TRBD1 is a possible D gene (6 bases). The CDR3 extends over 14 amino acids. V lost 8 bases and J lost 5, with 16 bases in between. CDR1 MGHRA and CDR2 YSYEKL come from the germline V gene. The CDR3 loop reads CASLQGIGDQPQHF. The DNA of the CDR3 is TGCGCCAGCTTACAGGGTATAGGAGATCAGCCCCAGCATTTT.